This TCR beta chain was identified in a study of Ad26.COV2.S vaccination and SARS-CoV-2 variants. Study-wide results and caveats: The TCR breadth and depth analyses may have understated or missed part of the total T cell responses. Reportedly, spike-specific CD8+ and CD4+ T cell responses achieved substantial breadth once vaccination had taken place.

Treatment defined: around 19 received Ad26.COV2.S at low or high dose, single or two shots; about five received placebo; per-sample allocation not given. Each sample was drawn 63 days after the first injection (of vaccine or placebo). CDR3 length: 13 residues. The V end was cut by 3 bases, the J end by 7 bases, with 12 bases between. Germline CDR1 reads ENHRY; CDR2 reads SYGVKD. Remarks on this clone: Its antigen is undetermined.

Clones were read by immunoSEQ multiplex PCR, and TCRdb kept only the in-frame ones, dropping some. Of around 320,000 clones in the sample, roughly 84% were seen once. This chain connects TRBV10-3 to TRBJ1-2, with a possible D match to TRBD1 (5 bases). Sequenced material: peripheral blood, taken in a trial of Ad26.COV2.S vaccine versus placebo. The TCR sequence derives from a person between 18 and 60 years old who received the Ad26.COV2.S COVID-19 vaccine or a placebo. This CDR3 is CAISDDSRGGYTF. CDR3 nucleotides: TGTGCCATCAGTGACGACAGCAGAGGTGGCTACACCTTC.